The clone carrying this T cell receptor beta chain showed up many times. Its antigen is unknown. The sample comes from a study of T-cell reconstitution after alpha-beta-depleted transplantation in children. The library targeted TCRbeta and was prepared with unique molecular identifiers. TCRdb itself ran the PCR reads through MiXCR, one entry per CDR3 protein. The sample consists of 90,000 to 150,000 distinct CDR3 sequences, around 23% of them appearing once. Germline trimming cut 7 bases from V and 2 bases from J; bases unmatched to any gene: 8. The CDR3 consists of 14 residues. General observations from the study: Among T cells one year after transplant, newly produced cells accounted for most counts and diversity. It was reported that alpha-beta T cells came from several hundred expanded graft clones (about two months after transplant).

This specimen consisted of PBMCs, mostly from graft donor cells, obtained 180 days after TCRalphabeta/CD19-depleted stem cell transplant. The receptor comes from a male patient between 2 and 9 years old who had a stem cell transplant for chronic granulomatous disease, so the T cells may come from the graft donor. The chain combines TRBV12-3 or TRBV12-4 with TRBJ2-7; the match to TRBD1 covers 7 bases. The CDR3 DNA reads as TGTGCCAGCAAAAAACCAGGGGGAACCTACGAGCAGTACTTC. It yields the protein CASKKPGGTYEQYF.